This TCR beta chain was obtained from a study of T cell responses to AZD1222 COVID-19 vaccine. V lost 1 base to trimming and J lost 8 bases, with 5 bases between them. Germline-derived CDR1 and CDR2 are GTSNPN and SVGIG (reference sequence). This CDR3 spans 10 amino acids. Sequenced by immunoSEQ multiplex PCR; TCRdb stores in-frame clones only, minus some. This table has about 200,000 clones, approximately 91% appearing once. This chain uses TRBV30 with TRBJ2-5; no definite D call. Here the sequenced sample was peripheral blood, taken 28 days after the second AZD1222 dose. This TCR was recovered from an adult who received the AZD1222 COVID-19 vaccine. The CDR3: CAWSEGTQYF. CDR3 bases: TGTGCCTGGAGTGAAGGTACCCAGTACTTC.